The 17 T cell receptor beta chains listed next were all sequenced from one sample in a study of blood T cell repertoires in COVID-19. The assay was immunoSEQ multiplex PCR, and TCRdb's table has in-frame clones only and misses some. The data contain 250,000 to 400,000 clones, about nine tenths of them seen just once; the ten biggest clones take up 1%. The sample was peripheral blood. These receptor sequences come from a man aged 50 to 59 with active or convalescent COVID-19.

This rearrangement joins TRBV2 to TRBJ1-1; 7 nucleotides align to TRBD1. Germline V lookup: CDR1 SNHLY, CDR2 FYNNEI. Germline trimming cut 5 bases from V and 4 bases from J; bases unmatched to any gene: 4. The CDR3 is 13 amino acids. CDR3 region: CASSTGDGTEAFF. The CDR3 DNA follows: TGTGCCAGCAGTACAGGGGATGGCACTGAAGCTTTCTTT.

The chain combines TRBV5-5 with TRBJ1-3; D gene unclear. Trimming removed 0 bases from V and 0 bases from J, with 10 bases in between. From germline, CDR1 is SGHKS and CDR2 YYEKEE (reference sequence). This CDR3 is built from 16 residues. The CDR3 sequence is CASSLAVGNSGNTIYF. The CDR3 coding sequence is TGTGCCAGCAGCTTGGCAGTCGGGAACTCTGGAAACACCATATATTTT.

The chain uses TRBV15 and TRBJ2-7; 7 bases are shared with TRBD1. CDR3 length: 15 amino acids. From germline, CDR1 is LNHNV and CDR2 YYDKDF (reference sequence). V lost 3 bases and J lost 3; bases outside the gene matches: 8. CDR3 bases: TGTGCCACCAGCAGCGATCCGGGACAGCTCTACGAGCAGTACTTC. It encodes CATSSDPGQLYEQYF.

The chain joins TRBV7-9 to TRBJ2-7, with TRBD1 identical over 8 bases. Per the germline V gene, CDR1 is SEHNR and CDR2 is FQNEAQ (reference sequence). Trimming cost V 1 base and J 6 bases; bases outside gene matches: 2. This CDR3 is 13 amino acids long. The CDR3 loop is CASSLVRGREQYF. CDR3 DNA sequence: TGTGCCAGCAGCTTAGTCAGGGGGCGCGAGCAGTACTTC.

CDR3: CASSIDLGYSGVNTGELFF. Here the CDR3 DNA reads TGTGCCAGTAGTATAGATCTCGGGTATAGCGGAGTGAACACCGGGGAGCTGTTTTTT. The gene calls are TRBV19 and TRBJ2-2; tentative D call: TRBD2 (6 bases). V gave up 0 bases and J gave up 1 base, with 18 bases separating them. Germline CDR1 reads LNHDA; CDR2 reads SQIVND (reference sequence). The CDR3 is 19 amino acids.

V gene TRBV6-5 combines with J gene TRBJ1-2; 11 bases line up with TRBD1. The CDR3 runs to 12 residues. Germline trimming cut 7 bases from V and 6 bases from J; bases unmatched to any gene: 1. Germline V CDR1 and CDR2: MNHEY, SVGAGI. CDR3 nucleotides: TGTGCCAGCAAGGGACAGGGGGATGGCTACACCTTC. Its translation is CASKGQGDGYTF.

The chain carries TRBV5-1 and TRBJ1-4; 7 bases align to TRBD1. Looked up from germline, CDR1 is SGHRS and CDR2 is YFSETQ. This CDR3 has 13 residues. V trimming: 3 bases; J trimming: 8 bases; junction bases outside the gene matches: 4. The CDR3 loop reads CASSWGQNEKLFF. The CDR3 bases are TGCGCCAGCAGCTGGGGACAGAACGAAAAACTGTTTTTT.

The rearrangement joins TRBV3-1 (or the pseudogene TRBV3-2) to TRBJ2-5; TRBD2 matches 7 bases. The junction had 1 base not matched to a gene; V was cut back by 4 bases and J by 2 bases. The CDR3 length is 13 residues. Germline CDR1 and CDR2: LGHDT and YNNKEL (reference sequence). The CDR3 is CASSRDYQETQYF. CDR3 nucleotides: TGTGCCAGCAGCCGGGACTATCAAGAGACCCAGTACTTC.

This clone has only one observation. The chain uses TRBV3-1 (or the pseudogene TRBV3-2) and TRBJ1-5; TRBD1 is a possible D gene (5 bases). The germline V gene encodes CDR1 LGHDT and CDR2 YNNKEL (reference sequence). CDR3 length: 16 amino acids. Trimming shortened V by 8 bases and J by 0 bases, and 17 bases separated the two germline ends. The CDR3, as DNA: TGTGCCAGCGCCCCAATAGGGGTTGATAGCAATCAGCCCCAGCATTTT. It specifies CASAPIGVDSNQPQHF.

The chain is built from TRBV7-2 and TRBJ2-1, with 9 bases that match TRBD2. The V gene's germline CDR1 is SGHTA and CDR2 FQGNSA. After removal of 2 bases from V and 6 bases from J, the junction contained 8 bases not matched to a gene. The CDR3 runs to 16 residues. This CDR3 reads CASSLSPAGGPNEQFF. For the CDR3, the DNA is TGTGCCAGCAGCTTATCGCCTGCGGGAGGGCCCAATGAGCAGTTCTTC.

This clone has a handful of counts. The rearrangement links TRBV5-1 to TRBJ2-7; 11 bases match TRBD1. J gave up 8 bases and V 0 bases, and 7 bases lay outside the gene matches. CDR1 is SGHRS and CDR2 is YFSETQ in the germline V gene. The CDR3 has 15 residues. The CDR3 DNA follows: TGCGCCAGCAGCTTGGTTGGGACAGGGGGGTACCAGCAGTACTTC. Protein: CASSLVGTGGYQQYF.

CDR3 bases: TGTGCCAGCAGTAAGGACAGGGTGAACTATGGCTACACCTTC. This sequence encodes CASSKDRVNYGYTF. The chain is built from TRBV6-5 and TRBJ1-2; 8 bases agree with TRBD1. Trimming cost V 5 bases and J 2 bases; bases outside gene matches: 4. Germline V lookup: CDR1 MNHEY, CDR2 SVGAGI. This CDR3 is 14 amino acids long.

This clone was found once. V gene TRBV21-1 combines with J gene TRBJ2-1; the tabulated D call, TRBD2, remains unverified against the DNA. TRBV21-1 is shown as a pseudogene. The CDR3 sequence is 20 residues long. The CDR3 region has the DNA TGTGCCAGCAGCAAGGGTGGGGCTAGCGGGAGATGGAGCTCCTACAATGAGCAGTTCTTC. Protein product: CASSKGGASGRWSSYNEQFF.

The chain has TRBV4-1 and TRBJ2-3; TRBD2 matches 10 bases. Per the germline V gene, CDR1 is MGHRA and CDR2 is YSYEKL. Trimming removed 1 base from V and 5 bases from J; junction bases left unmatched: 18. There are 20 residues in the CDR3. CDR3 sequence reads: CASSQAGRGEGLAEGDTQYF. CDR3 nucleotide sequence: TGCGCCAGCAGCCAAGCGGGTCGCGGGGAAGGACTAGCGGAGGGAGATACGCAGTATTTT.

The CDR3 DNA sequence: TGCGCCAGCAGCGGGGGGAACAACGGGACACCCCTCCACTTT. This encodes CASSGGNNGTPLHF. This chain links TRBV5-1 with TRBJ1-6; TRBD1 might be the D (5 bases). V lost 4 bases, J lost 11 bases, and 16 bases lay in between. CDR1 and CDR2 (germline): SGHRS, YFSETQ. The CDR3 loop spans 14 amino acids.

This rearrangement joins TRBV5-1 to TRBJ1-1, with 8 bases lining up with TRBD1. The CDR3 covers 17 residues. The V and J ends lost 1 base and 1 base, in that order; junction bases with no gene match: 9. Germline loops: CDR1 SGHRS, CDR2 YFSETQ. CDR3 protein: CASSLRDRGGPNTEAFF. In nucleotides, the CDR3 is TGCGCCAGCAGCTTGAGAGACAGGGGAGGCCCGAACACTGAAGCTTTCTTT.

The V gene is TRBV2, the J gene TRBJ1-6; D remains ambiguous. The CDR3 sequence is 16 residues long. V shed 6 bases and J shed 7 bases, with 19 bases lying between them. The germline V gene has CDR1 SNHLY and CDR2 FYNNEI. The CDR3 reads CASSVSLGPQNSPLHF. CDR3 in DNA: TGTGCCAGCAGCGTTAGCCTAGGTCCGCAAAATTCACCCCTCCACTTT.